A selection of T cell receptor beta chains follows, all from one sample in a study of cytomegalovirus exposure and HLA in healthy donors. This table comes from immunoSEQ multiplex PCR, and its TCRdb copy is limited to in-frame clones, with some not included. This sample contains 200,000 to 250,000 clones. The sequencing sample was made of PBMCs. These receptors came from a girl aged 2-10 years in good health and CMV-seropositive. Both conserved end residues are part of each CDR3. The D gene is left open where the match is weak.

cdr3_length: 14
j_call: TRBJ2-7
v_call: TRBV27
d_call: TRBD2
cdr3_nt: TGTGCCAGCAGTTTGACTAGCGGGCATTACGAGCAGTACTTC
cdr3_aa: CASSLTSGHYEQYF

cdr3_length: 13
j_call: TRBJ2-7
v_call: TRBV5-1
d_call: NA
cdr3_nt: TGCGCCAGCAGCTTCGGGGGCTCCTACGAGCAGTACTTC
cdr3_aa: CASSFGGSYEQYF

cdr3_length: 14
j_call: TRBJ2-7
v_call: TRBV7-8
d_call: NA
cdr3_nt: TGTGCCAGCAGTACAGGCGGATTCCCCTACGAGCAGTACTTC
cdr3_aa: CASSTGGFPYEQYF

cdr3_length: 13
j_call: TRBJ1-2
v_call: TRBV28
d_call: NA
cdr3_nt: TGTGCCAGCAGGGGGGGATCCCCCTCGGGCTACACCTTC
cdr3_aa: CASRGGSPSGYTF

cdr3_length: 15
j_call: TRBJ1-5
v_call: TRBV28
d_call: TRBD1
cdr3_nt: TGTGCCAGCAGTAAATCAGGGGGGCCTAGTCAGCCCCAGCATTTT
cdr3_aa: CASSKSGGPSQPQHF

cdr3_length: 15
j_call: TRBJ2-7
v_call: TRBV6-1
d_call: TRBD2
cdr3_nt: TGTGCCAGCAGTGAAGCTTGGACTAGCGTCTACGAGCAGTACTTC
cdr3_aa: CASSEAWTSVYEQYF

cdr3_length: 16
j_call: TRBJ2-3
v_call: TRBV5-1
d_call: TRBD2
cdr3_nt: TGCGCCAGCATACGGGGAGGGAGTGAGGGCGCAGATACGCAGTATTTT
cdr3_aa: CASIRGGSEGADTQYF

cdr3_length: 11
j_call: TRBJ2-1
v_call: TRBV29-1
d_call: NA
cdr3_nt: TGCAGCGTTGTCAGAAACAATGAGCAGTTCTTC
cdr3_aa: CSVVRNNEQFF

cdr3_length: 15
j_call: TRBJ2-1
v_call: TRBV5-1
d_call: TRBD2
cdr3_nt: TGCGCCAGCAGCTTACTAGCGGGAGGGCACAATGAGCAGTTCTTC
cdr3_aa: CASSLLAGGHNEQFF

cdr3_length: 14
j_call: TRBJ2-2
v_call: TRBV6-4
d_call: TRBD2
cdr3_nt: TGTGCCAGCAGTGACTCGGGAGGGTTCGGGGAGCTGTTTTTT
cdr3_aa: CASSDSGGFGELFF

cdr3_length: 17
j_call: TRBJ2-1
v_call: TRBV5-3
d_call: TRBD2
cdr3_nt: TGTGCCAGAAGCTTGGTCAGTCCTAGCGGGAGGGGCCATGAGCAGTTCTTC
cdr3_aa: CARSLVSPSGRGHEQFF

cdr3_length: 16
j_call: TRBJ2-2
v_call: TRBV10-1
d_call: TRBD2
cdr3_nt: TGCGCCAGCAGTGAGGGCTGGCGGGAGAGGACCGGGGAGCTGTTTTTT
cdr3_aa: CASSEGWRERTGELFF

cdr3_length: 16
j_call: TRBJ1-1
v_call: TRBV15
d_call: NA
cdr3_nt: TGTGCCACCAGCAGAGAGAGCGGACCGGCGAACACTGAAGCTTTCTTT
cdr3_aa: CATSRESGPANTEAFF

cdr3_length: 16
j_call: TRBJ2-1
v_call: TRBV11-2
d_call: NA
cdr3_nt: TGTGCCAGCTCCAGGGCGGGGAGACAAGTTACAAATGAGCAGTTCTTC
cdr3_aa: CASSRAGRQVTNEQFF

cdr3_length: 16
j_call: TRBJ1-5
v_call: TRBV5-1
d_call: NA
cdr3_nt: TGCGCCAGCAGCTTGGAACCCCGGGTCGGAGATCAGCCCCAGCATTTT
cdr3_aa: CASSLEPRVGDQPQHF

cdr3_length: 15
j_call: TRBJ2-7
v_call: TRBV10-1
d_call: TRBD1
cdr3_nt: TGCGCCAGCAGTGAGGGGGGGACAGGGGGACACGAGCAGTACTTC
cdr3_aa: CASSEGGTGGHEQYF

cdr3_length: 15
j_call: TRBJ2-7
v_call: TRBV5-1
d_call: TRBD2
cdr3_nt: TGCGCCAGCAGCAAGGGACTAGCGGGGCTGAACGAGCAGTACTTC
cdr3_aa: CASSKGLAGLNEQYF

cdr3_length: 14
j_call: TRBJ2-3
v_call: TRBV7-3
d_call: TRBD2
cdr3_nt: TGTGCCAGCAGCAGTAGCGGGAGAGGGGATACGCAGTATTTT
cdr3_aa: CASSSSGRGDTQYF

cdr3_length: 15
j_call: TRBJ2-5
v_call: TRBV5-4
d_call: TRBD1
cdr3_nt: TGTGCCAGCAGCTTGGGGGGACAGGGGGAAGAGACCCAGTACTTC
cdr3_aa: CASSLGGQGEETQYF

cdr3_length: 15
j_call: TRBJ1-1
v_call: TRBV9
d_call: TRBD1
cdr3_nt: TGTGCCAGCGCCGCAGGGGGCTTATTAGGAGGTGAAGCTTTCTTT
cdr3_aa: CASAAGGLLGGEAFF

cdr3_length: 15
j_call: TRBJ2-7
v_call: TRBV4-1
d_call: TRBD1
cdr3_nt: TGCGCCAGCAGCCAAGATCACCAGACAGGGGACGAGCAGTACTTC
cdr3_aa: CASSQDHQTGDEQYF

cdr3_length: 15
j_call: TRBJ1-6
v_call: TRBV27
d_call: NA
cdr3_nt: TGTGCCAGCAGTTTGTTCAGCGACTATAATTCACCCCTCCACTTT
cdr3_aa: CASSLFSDYNSPLHF

cdr3_length: 16
j_call: TRBJ2-7
v_call: TRBV6-1
d_call: TRBD1
cdr3_nt: TGTGCCAGCAGTGATCAGGCCGGGACAGGGTTCCACGAGCAGTACTTC
cdr3_aa: CASSDQAGTGFHEQYF

cdr3_length: 13
j_call: TRBJ1-4
v_call: TRBV7-2
d_call: NA
cdr3_nt: TGTGCCAGCAGAAAACGAGAAACCGAAAAACTGTTTTTT
cdr3_aa: CASRKRETEKLFF

cdr3_length: 18
j_call: TRBJ2-5
v_call: TRBV5-1
d_call: TRBD2
cdr3_nt: TGCGCCAGCAGTTTAAGCCCTAGCGGGAGAGGATCGGGTGAGACCCAGTACTTC
cdr3_aa: CASSLSPSGRGSGETQYF

cdr3_length: 12
j_call: TRBJ2-5
v_call: TRBV6-5
d_call: NA
cdr3_nt: TGTGCCAGCAGTTACGACTCTGGAGAGCAGTACTTC
cdr3_aa: CASSYDSGEQYF

cdr3_length: 13
j_call: TRBJ2-7
v_call: TRBV28
d_call: NA
cdr3_nt: TGTGCCAGCAGTTTTTGGACTCCATACGAGCAGTACTTC
cdr3_aa: CASSFWTPYEQYF

cdr3_length: 16
j_call: TRBJ1-2
v_call: TRBV5-1
d_call: TRBD1
cdr3_nt: TGCGCCAGCAGCTTGGTCCGGGACAGGAACGGGTATGGCTACACCTTC
cdr3_aa: CASSLVRDRNGYGYTF

cdr3_length: 19
j_call: TRBJ2-3
v_call: TRBV27
d_call: TRBD1
cdr3_nt: TGTGCCAGCAGTTTATATCGTGGGAAGGGACAGGGGGATTATGATACGCAGTATTTT
cdr3_aa: CASSLYRGKGQGDYDTQYF

cdr3_length: 12
j_call: TRBJ2-1
v_call: TRBV5-1
d_call: NA
cdr3_nt: TGCGCCAGCAGCTTGACGGACAATGAGCAGTTCTTC
cdr3_aa: CASSLTDNEQFF

cdr3_length: 15
j_call: TRBJ2-1
v_call: TRBV4-1
d_call: TRBD1
cdr3_nt: TGCGCCAGCAGCCGTCTCACAGGGGACTACAATGAGCAGTTCTTC
cdr3_aa: CASSRLTGDYNEQFF

cdr3_length: 15
j_call: TRBJ2-7
v_call: TRBV27
d_call: NA
cdr3_nt: TGTGCCAGCAGTCCTCCGGACAGTAGCTCCTACGAGCAGTACTTC
cdr3_aa: CASSPPDSSSYEQYF

cdr3_length: 16
j_call: TRBJ2-7
v_call: TRBV7-9
d_call: NA
cdr3_nt: TGTGCCAGCAGCTTAGGAAGCAGGGTGAGCTCCTACGAGCAGTACTTC
cdr3_aa: CASSLGSRVSSYEQYF

cdr3_length: 13
j_call: TRBJ2-5
v_call: TRBV5-1
d_call: NA
cdr3_nt: TGCGCCAGCAGCCCAAGACAGGAGGAGACCCAGTACTTC
cdr3_aa: CASSPRQEETQYF

cdr3_length: 12
j_call: TRBJ2-2
v_call: TRBV6-1
d_call: NA
cdr3_nt: TGTGCCAGCAGCTACAGGGTCGGGGAGCTGTTTTTT
cdr3_aa: CASSYRVGELFF

cdr3_length: 13
j_call: TRBJ2-1
v_call: TRBV5-1
d_call: NA
cdr3_nt: TGCGCCAGCAGCTTGGCTTTCTACAATGAGCAGTTCTTC
cdr3_aa: CASSLAFYNEQFF

cdr3_length: 15
j_call: TRBJ2-1
v_call: TRBV28
d_call: NA
cdr3_nt: TGTGCCAGCAGTTTACAGGGGAACGGTAACAATGAGCAGTTCTTC
cdr3_aa: CASSLQGNGNNEQFF

cdr3_length: 14
j_call: TRBJ1-1
v_call: TRBV5-6
d_call: TRBD1
cdr3_nt: TGTGCCAGCAGCTCCCAGGACAGGGTTAATGAAGCTTTCTTT
cdr3_aa: CASSSQDRVNEAFF

cdr3_length: 13
j_call: TRBJ2-7
v_call: TRBV29-1
d_call: NA
cdr3_nt: TGCAGCGTTGAAACGGACAGTTCCTACGAGCAGTACTTC
cdr3_aa: CSVETDSSYEQYF

cdr3_length: 16
j_call: TRBJ1-2
v_call: TRBV5-1
d_call: TRBD1
cdr3_nt: TGCGCCAGCAGCCCGGATCGGGACAGACCACCCTATGGCTACACCTTC
cdr3_aa: CASSPDRDRPPYGYTF

cdr3_length: 13
j_call: TRBJ2-7
v_call: TRBV6-5
d_call: NA
cdr3_nt: TGTGCCAGCACTCCCCGGGGCTCCTACGAGCAGTACTTC
cdr3_aa: CASTPRGSYEQYF

cdr3_length: 14
j_call: TRBJ2-7
v_call: TRBV29-1
d_call: NA
cdr3_nt: TGCAGCGCCGAGTCCAGGGAGGGGGTCTACGAGCAGTACTTC
cdr3_aa: CSAESREGVYEQYF

cdr3_length: 14
j_call: TRBJ1-1
v_call: TRBV7-8
d_call: NA
cdr3_nt: TGTGCCAGCAGCTCCCGGACAGCGAACACTGAAGCTTTCTTT
cdr3_aa: CASSSRTANTEAFF

cdr3_length: 14
j_call: TRBJ1-5
v_call: TRBV28
d_call: NA
cdr3_nt: TGTGCCAGCAGTTTAGGGCAGGGCGCCCAGCCCCAGCATTTT
cdr3_aa: CASSLGQGAQPQHF

cdr3_length: 16
j_call: TRBJ2-1
v_call: TRBV7-2
d_call: TRBD2
cdr3_nt: TGTGCCAGCAGCTTAGTTCCGAGCGGGAGGGACTATGAGCAGTTCTTC
cdr3_aa: CASSLVPSGRDYEQFF

cdr3_length: 13
j_call: TRBJ2-5
v_call: TRBV14
d_call: NA
cdr3_nt: TGTGCCAGCAGCCAAGACTATGCCGGGACCCAGTACTTC
cdr3_aa: CASSQDYAGTQYF